This TCR beta chain was found in a study of cytomegalovirus exposure and HLA in healthy donors. Overall study context: The same platform was used for the roughly 110 validation repertoires as for the approximately 670 first-cohort repertoires, as reported in a later analysis. Overall study results and limits: The classifier reportedly diagnosed cytomegalovirus status with high sensitivity and specificity. The listing of some 170 TCR beta chains classed them as cytomegalovirus-associated.

The study drew the donors from its approximately 110-subject validation cohort, separate from the approximately 690-subject first cohort. On this clone: Its cognate antigen is unknown.

Libraries were prepared by immunoSEQ multiplex PCR; TCRdb keeps only in-frame clonotypes and omits some of them. This sample has hundreds of thousands of clones, with about nine tenths found just once. Trimming removed 1 base from V and 0 bases from J, with 10 bases in between. The CDR3 is 16 amino acids. In germline, CDR1 is SGHAT, CDR2 FQNNGV. The sample comprised PBMCs. The sequence derives from a woman between 18 and 29 years old in good health and CMV-seronegative. The genes are TRBV11-2 and TRBJ1-5, with D hard to call. The CDR3 spells CASSLVSGHSNQPQHF. The CDR3 region has the DNA TGTGCCAGCAGCTTAGTCTCAGGTCATAGCAATCAGCCCCAGCATTTT.